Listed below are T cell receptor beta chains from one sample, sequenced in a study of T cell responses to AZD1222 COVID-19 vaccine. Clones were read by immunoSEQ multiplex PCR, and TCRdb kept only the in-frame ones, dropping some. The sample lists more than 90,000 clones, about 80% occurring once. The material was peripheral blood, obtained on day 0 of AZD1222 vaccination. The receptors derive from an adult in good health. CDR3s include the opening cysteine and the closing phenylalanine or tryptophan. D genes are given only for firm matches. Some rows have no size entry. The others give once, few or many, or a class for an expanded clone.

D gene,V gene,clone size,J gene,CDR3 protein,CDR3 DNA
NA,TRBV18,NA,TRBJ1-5,CASSPQAELYNQPQHF,TGTGCCAGCTCACCACAGGCAGAGCTTTACAATCAGCCCCAGCATTTT
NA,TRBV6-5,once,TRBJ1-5,CASSTGTPNQPQHF,TGTGCCAGCAGCACCGGGACACCTAATCAGCCCCAGCATTTT
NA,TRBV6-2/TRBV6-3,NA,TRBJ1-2,CASSSSTRTNYGYTF,TGTGCCAGCAGTTCCTCCACGCGTACTAACTATGGCTACACCTTC
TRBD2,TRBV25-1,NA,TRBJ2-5,CASSDGSGVETQYF,TGTGCCAGCAGTGATGGTAGCGGGGTTGAGACCCAGTACTTC
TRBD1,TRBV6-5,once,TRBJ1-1,CASSYRTFRGVPEAFF,TGTGCCAGCAGTTACCGGACTTTCAGGGGGGTACCTGAAGCTTTCTTT
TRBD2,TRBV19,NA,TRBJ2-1,CASSLLAAPSGSEQFF,TGTGCCAGTAGTTTACTAGCGGCCCCCTCAGGGAGTGAGCAGTTCTTC
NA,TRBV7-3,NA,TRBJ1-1,CASSPYLVTEAFF,TGTGCCAGCAGCCCGTACTTAGTCACTGAAGCTTTCTTT
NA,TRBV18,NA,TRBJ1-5,CASSDIQDQPQHF,TGTGCCAGCTCAGACATACAGGATCAGCCCCAGCATTTT
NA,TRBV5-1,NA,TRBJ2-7,CASSFTRTYEQYF,TGCGCCAGCAGCTTTACCAGGACCTACGAGCAGTACTTC
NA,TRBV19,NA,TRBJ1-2,CASSIIRPNYGYTF,TGTGCCAGTAGTATAATTCGACCAAACTATGGCTACACCTTC
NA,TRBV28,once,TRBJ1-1,CASSFLPRERPTEAFF,TGTGCCAGCAGTTTCCTTCCCCGGGAGCGTCCCACTGAAGCTTTCTTT
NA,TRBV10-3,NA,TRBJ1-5,CAIGRQLGNQPQHF,TGTGCCATCGGGAGACAGTTGGGCAATCAGCCCCAGCATTTT
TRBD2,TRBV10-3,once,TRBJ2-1,CAIGLTSGSSYNEQFF,TGTGCCATCGGGTTGACTAGCGGGAGTTCCTACAATGAGCAGTTCTTC
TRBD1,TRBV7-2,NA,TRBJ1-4,CASSPGQGAEKLFF,TGTGCCAGCAGCCCGGGACAGGGGGCTGAAAAACTGTTTTTT